This T cell receptor (beta chain) appears in the sequencing data of a study of shared clonotypes between healthy human individuals. Sequencing used immunoSEQ multiplex PCR; TCRdb keeps in-frame clones, though not all of them. The table includes 950,000 to 1,300,000 clones, more than 60% detected once. This clone has only a few counts. This TCR was sampled from a man in his late teens or twenties in good health. Sequenced sample: memory CD4+ T cells sorted from blood. The sample's subset: CD45RA-negative fraction.

The DNA of the CDR3 is TGCGCCAGCAGTGAGTTTCAGGGGGCGGGCAATGAGCAGTTCTTC. The encoded protein is CASSEFQGAGNEQFF. V usage is TRBV10-1 and J usage is TRBJ2-1, with 8 positions matching TRBD1. Trimming took 1 base from V and 6 from J; bases not matched to a gene: 5. The CDR3 length is 15 residues. Looked up from germline, CDR1 is WNHNN and CDR2 is SYGVQD (reference sequence).